Below, 23 T cell receptor beta chains from the same sample are listed, as sequenced in a study of T cell repertoires in cytomegalovirus infection. TCRdb passed the reads through MiXCR, listing each CDR3 protein once. The table shows more than 150,000 distinct CDR3 sequences, with approximately 19% occurring only once. Source material: PBMCs. All receptors come from a human donor in good health (CMV status not recorded). Some clones in this sample may be carry-over from other donors' samples.

There are a few counts of this clonotype. The rearrangement uses TRBV12-3 or TRBV12-4 and TRBJ1-6; possibly TRBD1 for D (6 bases). Between the trimmed V and J ends, which lost 3 bases and 7 bases, there was a span of 13 bases. This CDR3 has 15 residues. The CDR3 sequence: CASSLRGASNSPLHF. CDR3 DNA sequence: TGTGCCAGCAGTTTGAGGGGGGCAAGCAATTCACCCCTCCACTTT.

This clonotype was seen at least ten times. V and J are TRBV6-1 and TRBJ1-5, with D possibly being TRBD1 (6 bases). The length of the CDR3 is 15 residues. The V end was cut by 6 bases, the J end by 6 bases, with 18 bases between. Germline CDR1 MNHNS, CDR2 SASEGT. The CDR3 loop reads CASRLQGGAGQPQHF. CDR3 DNA: TGTGCCAGCAGACTACAGGGAGGTGCCGGTCAGCCCCAGCATTTT.

The chain uses TRBV5-4 and TRBJ1-1; 8 nucleotides agree with TRBD1. Germline V CDR1 and CDR2: SGHNT, YYREEE (reference sequence). The CDR3 consists of 13 residues. The ends lost 4 bases at V and 5 bases at J; junction bases unmatched: 4. CDR3 loop: CASSPGGDTEAFF. The CDR3 DNA follows: TGTGCCAGCAGCCCAGGGGGCGATACTGAAGCTTTCTTT.

This clonotype was seen many times. The chain is built from TRBV6-6 and TRBJ1-1; D remains unclear. Germline values: CDR1 MNHNY, CDR2 SVGAGI (reference sequence). V lost 8 bases and J lost 1, with 11 bases in between. The CDR3 loop spans 13 amino acids. The CDR3 region has the DNA TGTGCCAGCGGTGGAAATGCGAACACTGAAGCTTTCTTT. It specifies CASGGNANTEAFF.

This clonotype appeared a few times. V and J are TRBV29-1 and TRBJ2-5, with 7 bases matching TRBD1. There are 13 residues in the CDR3. From germline, CDR1 is SQVTM and CDR2 ANQGSEA. With 5 bases clipped from V and 2 bases from J, the junction kept 5 bases outside the gene matches. The CDR3, as DNA: TGCAGCGTTCAGCAGGGGGTGCAAGAGACCCAGTACTTC. It specifies CSVQQGVQETQYF.

This clonotype appeared a few times. The chain links TRBV9 to TRBJ1-1, with D unresolved. The V and J ends lost 0 bases and 3 bases respectively, with 9 bases between them. The V gene's germline CDR1 is SGDLS and CDR2 YYNGEE. The CDR3 is 14 amino acids. For the CDR3, the DNA is TGTGCCAGCAGCGTAGTCCCCGTGGACACTGAAGCTTTCTTT. Translation: CASSVVPVDTEAFF. Drawing the rest from reference TRBV9 and TRBJ1-1, the complete variable domain is DSGVTQTPKHLITATGQRVTLRCSPRSGDLSVYWYQQSLDQGLQFLIQYYNGEERAKGNILERFSAQQFPDLHSELNLSSLELGDSALYFCASSVVPVDTEAFFGQGTRLTVV.

The chain has TRBV6-2 or TRBV6-3 and TRBJ2-3; D is unclear. Per the germline V gene, CDR1 is MNHEY and CDR2 is SVGEGT. V was trimmed by 2 bases and J by 0 bases, leaving 15 bases between them. CDR3 size: 17 residues. The CDR3 DNA sequence: TGTGCCAGCAGTTACCGGCTACCGTACCTTAGCACAGATACGCAGTATTTT. Translated: CASSYRLPYLSTDTQYF.

V gene TRBV5-6 combines with J gene TRBJ2-2; D may be TRBD2 (6 bases). V lost 1 base and J 7 bases, leaving 8 bases between the germline ends. The CDR3 has 13 amino acids. Germline CDR1 and CDR2: SGHDT and YYEEEE. The CDR3 bases are TGTGCCAGCAGCTTGCGGAGGGACGGGGAGCTGTTTTTT. Translating it yields CASSLRRDGELFF.

This clonotype was detected only a few times. The rearrangement links TRBV4-3 to TRBJ2-1, with unresolved D. The CDR3 is 16 amino acids. In germline, CDR1 is LGHNA, CDR2 YSLEER. V dropped 0 bases and J dropped 10 bases, with 19 bases sitting between them. The DNA of the CDR3 is TGCGCCAGCAGCCAAGATGGCGGAACCCCTTCGTACGAGCAGTTCTTC. Amino acids: CASSQDGGTPSYEQFF.

The chain joins TRBV29-1 to TRBJ2-4, with TRBD1 matching 8 bases. V lost 6 bases and J lost 5; bases outside the gene matches: 21. This CDR3 is built from 18 residues. Germline V gene sequence: CDR1 SQVTM, CDR2 ANQGSEA. DNA of the CDR3: TGCAGCGTCCTCTGGACAGGGCAGACCTCGAAAATACAAAACATTCAGTACTTC. Translated: CSVLWTGQTSKIQNIQYF.

This chain links TRBV29-1 with TRBJ2-3, with D maybe TRBD1 (6 bases). CDR3 length equals 14 residues. V lost 4 bases and J 0 bases, leaving 11 bases between the germline ends. Germline assignment: CDR1 SQVTM and CDR2 ANQGSEA. The CDR3 loop reads CSVAKGQSTDTQYF. The CDR3 coding sequence is TGCAGCGTTGCAAAAGGACAGAGCACAGATACGCAGTATTTT.

The sample holds many counts of this clonotype. The chain employs TRBV7-2 and TRBJ1-2, with a tentative D call TRBD1 (6 bases). Trimming left V 1 base short and J 4 bases short, with 16 bases between. Germline CDR1 is SGHTA and CDR2 is FQGNSA. This CDR3 spans 16 amino acids. The CDR3 reads CASSLDPQGSGYGYTF. The CDR3 coding sequence is TGTGCCAGCAGCTTAGACCCACAGGGCTCTGGCTATGGCTACACCTTC.

With regard to this clonotype: This may be a read error: a much more frequent sequence differs by one nucleotide. The chain uses TRBV6-6 and TRBJ2-2, with D perhaps TRBD2 (6 bases). The length of the CDR3 is 16 residues. V was shortened by 2 bases and J by 2 bases, with 12 bases between the two germline ends. CDR1 MNHNY and CDR2 SVGAGI come from the germline V gene (reference sequence). The CDR3 nucleotides read TGTGCCAGCAGTTACGGACTATCGGTTAACACCGGGGAGCTGTTTTTT. It yields the protein CASSYGLSVNTGELFF.

This clonotype was counted a few times. This chain joins TRBV11-3 and TRBJ2-2; D might be TRBD2 (6 bases). Germline-derived CDR1 and CDR2 are SGHNT and YENEEA. The CDR3 covers 13 residues. The V end was cut by 8 bases, the J end by 4 bases, with 11 bases between. CDR3 loop: CASSGARTGELFF. CDR3 nucleotide sequence: TGTGCCAGCTCGGGAGCGCGCACCGGGGAGCTGTTTTTT.

The chain joins TRBV28 to TRBJ1-3, with 8 bases lining up with TRBD1. Per germline, CDR1 MDHEN and CDR2 SYDVKM. The CDR3 has 15 amino acids. With 4 bases clipped from V and 0 bases from J, the junction kept 2 bases outside the gene matches. Written as DNA, the CDR3 is TGTGCCAGCAGTTCCGGACAGGGCTCTGGAAACACCATATATTTT. Residues: CASSSGQGSGNTIYF.

This clonotype was detected ten times or more. The J gene is TRBJ2-7, the V gene TRBV7-2; 10 bases agree with TRBD2. Germline V gene data show CDR1 as SGHTA and CDR2 as FQGNSA. The CDR3 sequence is 14 residues long. The V gene end was trimmed by 5 bases and the J gene end by 2 bases; junction bases not matched to a gene: 3. This CDR3 reads CASSPSGSAYEQYF. The CDR3 bases are TGTGCCAGCAGCCCTAGCGGGAGCGCCTACGAGCAGTACTTC.

This rearrangement joins TRBV6-2 or TRBV6-3 to TRBJ2-7; D is undetermined. The CDR3 is made up of 12 amino acids. Germline CDR1 reads MNHEY; CDR2 reads SVGEGT. Trimming removed 7 bases at V and 5 bases at J, with 12 bases between. The CDR3: CASTPTPNEQYF. CDR3 in DNA: TGTGCCAGCACCCCAACCCCCAACGAGCAGTACTTC.

Comments on this clonotype: The junction does not match germline at one end; this may be a read error. V and J are TRBV28 and TRBJ2-4; 8 bases match TRBD1. This CDR3 has 14 amino acids. The germline V gene encodes CDR1 MDHEN and CDR2 SYDVKM. Here the CDR3 DNA reads TGTGCCCTTTCCGAGGGACAGGCCAAAAACTTTCAGTACTTC. Protein sequence: CALSEGQAKNFQYF.

This clonotype came up many times. The rearrangement uses TRBV12-3 or TRBV12-4 and TRBJ2-1; D is ambiguous. Trimming removed 3 bases at V and 8 bases at J, with 11 bases between. CDR3 length: 13 amino acids. The CDR3 reads CASSLIRIHEQFF. The CDR3 coding sequence is TGTGCCAGCAGTTTGATCCGAATCCATGAGCAGTTCTTC.

This clonotype was counted between two and nine times. This chain joins TRBV6-6 and TRBJ1-1; D might be TRBD1 (6 bases). Trimming removed 6 bases from V and 0 bases from J, with 11 bases in between. The CDR3 is 14 residues long. In germline, CDR1 is MNHNY, CDR2 SVGAGI (reference sequence). DNA of the CDR3: TGTGCCAGCAGGGACGGACAGTTGAACACTGAAGCTTTCTTT. As protein: CASRDGQLNTEAFF.

This clonotype has only a few counts. The chain uses TRBV2 and TRBJ1-2; D gene uncertain. This CDR3 contains 12 residues. Trimming removed 1 base from V and 8 bases from J, with 8 bases in between. Germline CDR1 reads SNHLY; CDR2 reads FYNNEI. This chain's CDR3 is CASSEGSRGYTF. In DNA form, the CDR3 reads TGTGCCAGCAGTGAAGGAAGCCGAGGCTACACCTTC.

The sample holds a few counts of this clonotype. This rearrangement joins TRBV5-1 to TRBJ2-7; 10 bases align to TRBD1. Unmatched junction bases numbered 6, after V lost 4 bases and J lost 5 bases. Germline values: CDR1 SGHRS, CDR2 YFSETQ. The CDR3 is 14 amino acids. CDR3 DNA sequence: TGCGCCAGCAGCCGATGGGACAGGGGTCACGAGCAGTACTTC. Residues: CASSRWDRGHEQYF.

The table lists this clonotype with many counts. The gene calls are TRBV28 and TRBJ1-5, with D uncertain. This CDR3 is 14 amino acids long. Trimming left V 3 bases short and J 0 bases short, with 6 bases between. Germline V gene lookup returns CDR1 MDHEN and CDR2 SYDVKM. Written as DNA, the CDR3 is TGTGCCAGCAGTTTTGGAATTAGCAATCAGCCCCAGCATTTT. This sequence encodes CASSFGISNQPQHF. The whole variable domain, filled in from reference TRBV28 and TRBJ1-5, reads DVKVTQSSRYLVKRTGEKVFLECVQDMDHENMFWYRQDPGLGLRLIYFSYDVKMKEKGDIPEGYSVSREKKERFSLILESASTNQTSMYLCASSFGISNQPQHFGDGTRLSIL.